This passage covers 20 T cell receptor beta chains from one sample sequenced in a study of T cell repertoires in cytomegalovirus infection. TCRdb re-called the reads with MiXCR, one entry per CDR3 protein. The sample includes roughly 600,000 distinct CDR3 sequences, roughly 24% of them seen just once. The sample comprised CD8+ T cells from PBMCs. The receptors were sampled from a human donor in good health (CMV status not recorded). Some clones in this sample may be carry-over from other donors' samples.

Concerning this clonotype: A much more abundant neighbour one base away suggests this may be a read error. J is TRBJ2-7 and V is TRBV2; D is ambiguous. Germline loops: CDR1 SNHLY, CDR2 FYNNEI. This CDR3 comprises 11 residues. CDR3 sequence reads: CASLGLYEQHF. In DNA form, the CDR3 reads TGTGCCAGCCTGGGGTTGTACGAGCAGCACTTC.

This clonotype was picked up a small number of times. The chain employs TRBV19 and TRBJ2-1; D might be TRBD2 (7 bases). The CDR3 is 11 amino acids. With 5 bases removed from V and 11 bases from J, the gap between germline ends came to 10 bases. Germline-derived CDR1 and CDR2 are LNHDA and SQIVND (reference sequence). This CDR3 reads CASSPGGQQFF. The CDR3 bases are TGTGCCAGTAGTCCGGGGGGCCAGCAGTTCTTC. Full variable domain (outside the CDR3, taken from reference TRBV19 and TRBJ2-1): DGGITQSPKYLFRKEGQNVTLSCEQNLNHDAMYWYRQDPGQGLRLIYYSQIVNDFQKGDIAEGYSVSREKKESFPLTVTSAQKNPTAFYLCASSPGGQQFFGPGTRLTVL.

The sample holds many counts of this clonotype. One end of the junction fails to match germline, which may point to a read error. This rearrangement joins TRBV12-3 or TRBV12-4 to TRBJ1-2, with D unresolved. The CDR3 contains 13 residues. The CDR3 here is CASSLGLNYGYTF. DNA of the CDR3: TGTGCCAGCAGCTTAGGCCTCAACTATGGCTACACCTTC.

This clonotype was recorded many times. This chain links TRBV4-1 with TRBJ1-2, with D possibly matching TRBD1 (5 bases). V was cut by 0 bases and J by 7 bases, with 18 bases left in between. The germline V gene has CDR1 MGHRA and CDR2 YSYEKL. This CDR3 contains 16 residues. The CDR3, as DNA: TGCGCCAGCAGCCAAGACCGCGAAGACAGATTCTCTGGCTACACCTTC. It yields the protein CASSQDREDRFSGYTF.

At least ten counts were recorded for this clonotype. V gene TRBV7-2 combines with J gene TRBJ1-1, with TRBD1 matching over 8 bases. V dropped 5 bases and J dropped 2; count of bases not matched to a gene: 4. Germline V gives CDR1 SGHTA, CDR2 FQGNSA. The CDR3 contains 14 residues. CDR3 nucleotide sequence: TGTGCCAGCAGCCCCGACAGGGGAAACACTGAAGCTTTCTTT. This gives the protein CASSPDRGNTEAFF.

This clonotype was detected many times. The chain has TRBV7-2 and TRBJ2-3; D is unresolved. The length of the CDR3 is 16 residues. Germline V gene sequence: CDR1 SGHTA, CDR2 FQGNSA. Between the trimmed V and J ends, which lost 3 bases and 1 base, there was a span of 14 bases. The CDR3 nucleotides are TGTGCCAGCAGCTTTGAGAGTGGGTTCGGCACAGATACGCAGTATTTT. Protein sequence: CASSFESGFGTDTQYF.

Many counts were recorded for this clonotype. The chain carries TRBV7-8 and TRBJ1-1; the match to TRBD1 covers 7 bases. The CDR3 sequence is 16 residues long. Trimming took 1 base from V and 0 from J; bases not matched to a gene: 5. Germline V gene lookup returns CDR1 SGHVS and CDR2 FQNEAQ. CDR3 in amino acids: CASSLGGRGLNTEAFF. The CDR3 bases are TGTGCCAGCAGCTTAGGCGGGAGGGGGCTGAACACTGAAGCTTTCTTT.

With regard to this clonotype: A read error may account for a junction end that differs from germline. The chain employs TRBV18 and TRBJ1-1, with D perhaps matching TRBD1 (5 bases). Germline V lookup: CDR1 KGHSH, CDR2 LQKENI. The CDR3 runs 15 residues. CDR3 sequence (DNA): TGTACCAGCTCACTAGGGGCCCATTTGAACACTGAAGCTTTCTTT. Protein: CTSSLGAHLNTEAFF.

This clonotype was picked up a small number of times. The rearrangement links TRBV6-6 to TRBJ2-7; D is tentatively TRBD1 or TRBD2 (5 bases each). CDR1 MNHNY and CDR2 SVGAGI come from the germline V gene (reference sequence). Trimming stripped 7 bases from V and 0 bases from J, with 7 bases between. The CDR3 consists of 12 residues. The chain's CDR3 is CASTGHSYEQYF. The DNA for the CDR3 is TGTGCCAGCACGGGGCACTCCTACGAGCAGTACTTC.

The genes are TRBV29-1 and TRBJ2-3; D remains unclear. This CDR3 spans 12 amino acids. The V and J ends lost 7 bases and 2 bases respectively, with 10 bases between them. The germline V gene encodes CDR1 SQVTM and CDR2 ANQGSEA. In nucleotides, the CDR3 is TGCAGCGCTGGGGAACCCACAGATACGCAGTATTTT. Its translation: CSAGEPTDTQYF.

The chain links TRBV10-2 to TRBJ1-1, with D tentatively TRBD1 (6 bases). V was cut by 2 bases and J by 5 bases, with 9 bases left in between. This CDR3 has 13 residues. Germline lookup yields CDR1 WSHSY and CDR2 SAAADI. The CDR3 region has the DNA TGCGCCAGCAGTGAGGCAGGGGCGACTGAAGCTTTCTTT. Encoded protein: CASSEAGATEAFF.

The chain couples TRBV5-1 to TRBJ2-7; possible D gene TRBD2, 5 bases. This CDR3 region has 15 residues. Germline V lookup: CDR1 SGHRS, CDR2 YFSETQ. V was trimmed by 5 bases and J by 2 bases, leaving 17 bases between them. CDR3 protein: CASRAPDLRPYEQYF. The CDR3 DNA reads TGCGCCAGCAGAGCACCGGACTTACGGCCCTACGAGCAGTACTTC.

This clonotype occurred many times. This chain links TRBV7-6 with TRBJ2-7, with D tentatively TRBD1 or TRBD2 (5 bases each). With 6 bases removed from V and 0 bases from J, the gap between germline ends came to 9 bases. CDR1 and CDR2 from the germline V gene are SGHVS and FNYEAQ. This CDR3 region has 13 residues. CDR3 nucleotides: TGTGCCAGCAGTCACGGGGCCTCCTACGAGCAGTACGTC. It translates to CASSHGASYEQYV.

This chain joins TRBV12-3 or TRBV12-4 and TRBJ1-5, with D possibly TRBD1 on 5 matching bases. Trimming stripped 3 bases from V and 5 bases from J, with 11 bases between. This CDR3 contains 14 residues. The CDR3 region has the DNA TGTGCCAGCAGTTTCGGGGGGTTCTATCAGCCCCAGCATTTT. This sequence encodes CASSFGGFYQPQHF.

The chain is built from TRBV7-9 and TRBJ1-2; 9 nucleotides agree with TRBD1. With 2 bases clipped from V and 3 bases from J, the junction kept 10 bases outside the gene matches. CDR3 length: 17 residues. CDR1 SEHNR and CDR2 FQNEAQ come from the germline V gene (reference sequence). The CDR3 nucleotides read TGTGCCAGCAGCTTACCCCAATTGGACAGGGGAGACTATGGCTACACCTTC. As protein: CASSLPQLDRGDYGYTF.

The sample holds a few counts of this clonotype. The rearrangement joins TRBV11-1 to TRBJ2-5, with D possibly TRBD2 on 6 matching bases. This CDR3 is 14 amino acids long. V was cut by 1 base and J by 4 bases, with 10 bases left in between. Germline-derived CDR1 and CDR2 are SGHAT and FQDESV (reference sequence). The CDR3 loop is CASSLGGDGETQYF. The CDR3 DNA is TGTGCCAGCAGCTTAGGCGGGGACGGAGAGACCCAGTACTTC.

This clonotype occurred a few times. V gene TRBV15 combines with J gene TRBJ2-7; D is uncertain. The V and J ends lost 3 bases and 1 base respectively, with 16 bases between them. This CDR3 is 16 amino acids long. In germline, CDR1 is LNHNV, CDR2 YYDKDF (reference sequence). CDR3 in DNA: TGTGCCACCAGCAGTGCGAAGGGTAGTCGATCCTACGAGCAGTACTTC. Residues: CATSSAKGSRSYEQYF.

Here the CDR3 reads CSAIPGTATFSYNEQFF. The CDR3 bases are TGCAGTGCTATACCCGGGACAGCTACCTTCTCCTACAATGAGCAGTTCTTC. The chain combines TRBV20-1 with TRBJ2-1; 7 nucleotides match TRBD1. CDR3 length: 17 amino acids. Germline lookup yields CDR1 DFQATT and CDR2 SNEGSKA (reference sequence). The J segment lost 0 bases and the V segment lost 4 bases, leaving 12 bases of the junction unmatched.

This clonotype came up many times. The genes are TRBV12-3 or TRBV12-4 and TRBJ2-4, with D perhaps being TRBD1 or TRBD2 (5 bases each). The CDR3 is 16 residues long. Trimming stripped 3 bases from V and 0 bases from J, with 12 bases between. In DNA, the CDR3 is TGTGCCAGCAGTTTTTTTAGGGACCTAGCCAAAAACATTCAGTACTTC. This sequence encodes CASSFFRDLAKNIQYF.

Remarks on this clonotype: A clone one base away is much larger, so this may be a read error. The rearrangement joins TRBV6-1 to TRBJ2-7, with TRBD1 matching over 9 bases. J gave up 5 bases and V 7 bases, and 9 bases lay outside the gene matches. From germline, CDR1 is MNHNS and CDR2 SASEGT. This CDR3 comprises 14 residues. CDR3 coding DNA: TGTGCCAGCATTCGGGGACAGGGCTACCACGAGCAGTACTTC. This codes for CASIRGQGYHEQYF.